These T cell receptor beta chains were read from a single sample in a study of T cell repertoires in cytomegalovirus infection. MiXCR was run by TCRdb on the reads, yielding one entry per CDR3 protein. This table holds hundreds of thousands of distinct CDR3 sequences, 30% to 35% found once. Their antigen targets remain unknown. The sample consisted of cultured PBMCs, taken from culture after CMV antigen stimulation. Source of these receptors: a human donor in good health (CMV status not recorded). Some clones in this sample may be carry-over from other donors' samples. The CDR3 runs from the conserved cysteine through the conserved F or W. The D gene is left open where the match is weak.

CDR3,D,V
CASSLGGGPEQYF,.,TRBV7-6
CASSIATFQETQYF,.,TRBV19
CASSFGLAHNEQFF,TRBD2,TRBV12-3/TRBV12-4
CASSLVGVRGGAFEQFF,.,TRBV7-2
CASSRLAHRGTGELFF,TRBD1,TRBV27
CASSFQGAANEKLFF,TRBD1,TRBV7-9
CATSSLGGAKNIQYF,.,TRBV15
CASRSRRVTYNEQFF,.,TRBV6-6
CASSQVGYGYTF,.,TRBV7-2
CASSLYRRLNTGELFF,.,TRBV12-3/TRBV12-4
CASSPKGFPGNTIYF,.,TRBV12-3/TRBV12-4
CASRATGATEAFF,TRBD1,TRBV6-1
CATSRDGNQPQHF,.,TRBV10-3
CASSDPDTQYF,.,TRBV2
CASSVGLAANTGELFF,TRBD2,TRBV7-2
CASSHRLAGGDEQFF,TRBD2,TRBV4-1
CASSLSTSTDTQYF,.,TRBV7-6
CATARDPKETQYF,.,TRBV10-3
CASSLWQFNEQFF,.,TRBV28
CASRGQPNLTGAFF,TRBD1,TRBV28
CASSLVLAGYGYTDTQYF,TRBD2,TRBV11-2
CASNRDRVLYEQYF,TRBD1,TRBV6-1
CATTAPGPAQFF,.,TRBV6-1
CSARKLTDTQYF,.,TRBV20-1